This record concerns one TCR beta chain sequence. Assay used: immunoSEQ multiplex PCR; TCRdb lists only in-frame clones, some missing. The sample has under 200,000 clones; roughly 80% are singletons. The CDR3 is made up of 13 amino acids. Germline CDR1 is SEHNR and CDR2 is FQNEAQ (reference sequence). V shed 1 base and J shed 10 bases, with 8 bases lying between them. The entry originates in a study of blood T cell repertoires in COVID-19. Study overall: Sites across the United States, Italy and Spain contributed samples from acute and convalescent COVID-19.

The source of this sequence is a man in his fifties or sixties who had recovered from COVID-19. V and J are TRBV7-9 and TRBJ1-6; D is uncertain. Input material: PBMCs or T cells enriched from blood (not recorded which). The CDR3 loop reads CASSLELSSPLHF. Here the CDR3 DNA reads TGTGCCAGCAGCTTAGAGCTTTCCTCACCCCTCCACTTT. Filled out from reference TRBV7-9 and TRBJ1-6, the complete variable domain reads DTGVSQNPRHKITKRGQNVTFRCDPISEHNRLYWYRQTLGQGPEFLTYFQNEAQLEKSRLLSDRFSAERPKGSFSTLEIQRTEQGDSAMYLCASSLELSSPLHFGNGTRLTVT.